The 8 T cell receptor beta chains in this list originate from one sample, sequenced in a study of blood T cell repertoires in COVID-19. Assay used: immunoSEQ multiplex PCR; TCRdb lists only in-frame clones, some missing. The table records about 170,000 clones, approximately 85% of them present only once. The sequencing sample was made of peripheral blood. These receptor sequences come from an elderly woman with COVID-19, enrolled during active disease.

The chain joins TRBV18 to TRBJ2-1; D gene ambiguous. The CDR3 is 12 residues long. V was cut by 3 bases and J by 7 bases, with 7 bases left in between. Per germline, CDR1 KGHSH and CDR2 LQKENI. The CDR3: CASSPNRNEQFF. CDR3 bases: TGTGCCAGCTCACCTAACCGGAATGAGCAGTTCTTC.

This sequence joins TRBV11-3 and TRBJ2-7; 8 bases are shared with TRBD1. The CDR3 consists of 18 residues. Per germline, CDR1 SGHNT and CDR2 YENEEA. Trimming took 4 bases from V and 7 from J; bases not matched to a gene: 21. The CDR3 loop is CASSSPGPQGAHFWEQYF. The CDR3 DNA is TGTGCCAGCAGCTCCCCGGGACCCCAGGGGGCCCATTTCTGGGAGCAGTACTTC.

The chain recombines TRBV7-2 with TRBJ2-7; tentative D call: TRBD1 (5 bases). The V and J ends lost 5 bases and 7 bases respectively, with 18 bases between them. The V gene's germline CDR1 is SGHTA and CDR2 FQGNSA. The CDR3 sequence is 14 residues long. The CDR3 nucleotides are TGTGCCAGCAGCCAACGACAGTCTCAGAGGGAGCAGTACTTC. Translating it yields CASSQRQSQREQYF.

The chain has TRBV4-1 and TRBJ2-7; TRBD1 agrees at 8 bases. V shed 2 bases, J shed 5 bases, and the junction held 5 bases outside the gene matches. Looked up from germline, CDR1 is MGHRA and CDR2 is YSYEKL. This CDR3 has 14 amino acids. The CDR3 DNA is TGCGCCAGCAGCCAAACGACAGGGGTGCACGAGCAGTACTTC. It encodes CASSQTTGVHEQYF.

This clone was counted between two and nine times. The chain uses TRBV7-3 and TRBJ2-7; TRBD1 matches 7 bases. The V segment lost 3 bases and the J segment 3 bases; nucleotides outside the gene matches: 2. This CDR3 comprises 13 residues. Germline values: CDR1 SGHTA, CDR2 FQGTGA. The CDR3 protein is CASSLRQGYEQYF. The CDR3 DNA reads TGTGCCAGCAGCTTGAGACAGGGCTACGAGCAGTACTTC.

This sequence joins TRBV7-3 and TRBJ2-5; 13 nucleotides line up with TRBD2. The CDR3 consists of 20 residues. The germline gives CDR1 SGHTA, CDR2 FQGTGA. The J segment lost 5 bases and the V segment lost 1 base, leaving 16 bases of the junction unmatched. CDR3 in DNA: TGTGCCAGCAGCTTAAAGCGCCCCACTAGCGGGGGGGTATTACGGGAGACCCAGTACTTC. Its translation: CASSLKRPTSGGVLRETQYF.

This sequence joins TRBV9 and TRBJ1-3, with 8 bases identical to TRBD1. CDR3 size: 16 residues. The germline V gene encodes CDR1 SGDLS and CDR2 YYNGEE. V lost 3 bases, J lost 0 bases, and 5 bases stayed unmatched. The chain's CDR3 is CASSAYRGSSGNTIYF. CDR3 bases: TGTGCCAGCAGCGCTTACAGGGGGTCCTCTGGAAACACCATATATTTT.

This clone was seen only once. The gene calls are TRBV25-1 and TRBJ1-2, with 9 bases matching TRBD1. This CDR3 has 15 residues. The germline gives CDR1 MGHDK, CDR2 SYGVNS. The V gene end was trimmed by 7 bases and the J gene end by 0 bases; junction bases not matched to a gene: 6. CDR3 in amino acids: CASKGQGWPNYGYTF. CDR3 nucleotide sequence: TGTGCCAGCAAGGGACAGGGATGGCCTAACTATGGCTACACCTTC.